These 13 T cell receptor beta chains originate from one sample sequenced in a study of T-cell memory formation after mild COVID-19. TCRdb recomputed calls from the 5' RACE reads with MiXCR, one row per CDR3 protein. The sample has 80,000 to 90,000 distinct CDR3 sequences, roughly 25% seen once; the top ten hold over 40%. The sequenced sample consisted of PBMCs or a T cell subset sorted from them (not recorded which). The receptors shown here come from a man aged 18 to 29 who had mild COVID-19 (a few samples of this study predate the infection). Cell type and time point are not known.

This clonotype was counted once. V usage is TRBV6-6 and J usage is TRBJ1-5, with TRBD1 as a possible D gene (6 bases). Germline CDR1 MNHNY, CDR2 SVGAGI (reference sequence). The CDR3 is 16 residues long. V lost 8 bases to trimming and J lost 0 bases, with 17 bases between them. CDR3 region: CASSIQDSYSNQPQHF. The CDR3 DNA sequence: TGTGCCAGCTCGATCCAGGACAGCTATAGCAATCAGCCCCAGCATTTT.

A few counts support this clonotype. This rearrangement joins TRBV20-1 to TRBJ2-4; unclear D gene. V lost 3 bases and J 2 bases, leaving 8 bases between the germline ends. Germline CDR1 reads DFQATT; CDR2 reads SNEGSKA (reference sequence). This CDR3 region has 13 residues. The CDR3 coding sequence is TGCAGTGCTAGGGTCAGAACCAAAAACATTCAGTACTTC. Translated: CSARVRTKNIQYF.

This chain uses TRBV6-5 with TRBJ1-2, with 8 nucleotides matching TRBD1. Germline CDR1 reads MNHEY; CDR2 reads SVGAGI. The CDR3 consists of 14 residues. V gave up 2 bases and J gave up 3 bases; unmatched junction bases: 2. The CDR3 region is CASSYQGADYGYTF. The CDR3 DNA reads as TGTGCCAGCAGTTACCAGGGGGCGGACTATGGCTACACCTTC.

The V call is TRBV5-1, the J call TRBJ2-1; 7 positions agree with TRBD1. The germline V gene encodes CDR1 SGHRS and CDR2 YFSETQ. V trimming: 3 bases; J trimming: 0 bases; junction bases outside the gene matches: 6. The CDR3 consists of 16 residues. Here the CDR3 DNA reads TGCGCCAGCAGCTCCGGGACAGTCTACTCCTACAATGAGCAGTTCTTC. It is translated as CASSSGTVYSYNEQFF.

This clonotype turned up a few times. The V call is TRBV5-1, the J call TRBJ2-5; D unclear. The CDR3 length is 12 residues. The V end was cut by 0 bases, the J end by 5 bases, with 5 bases between. Germline CDR1 and CDR2: SGHRS and YFSETQ. This CDR3 is CASSLAGETQYF. CDR3 nucleotides: TGCGCCAGCAGCTTGGCTGGGGAGACCCAGTACTTC.

This clonotype was detected a few times. The V call is TRBV20-1, the J call TRBJ2-5; 8 bases are shared with TRBD2. V shed 1 base and J 4 bases; nucleotides not matched to a gene: 8. The germline CDR1 and CDR2 sequences are DFQATT and SNEGSKA (reference sequence). The CDR3 contains 15 residues. For the CDR3, the DNA is TGCAGTGCTAGAGGAGAGAAGGGACTAGGAGAGACCCAGTACTTC. Its translation is CSARGEKGLGETQYF.

The J gene is TRBJ1-3, the V gene TRBV15; no definite D call. The V end lost 0 bases, the J end lost 2 bases, and 14 bases lay between the germline ends. This CDR3 is 17 amino acids long. Germline assignment: CDR1 LNHNV and CDR2 YYDKDF (reference sequence). The CDR3 DNA reads TGTGCCACCAGCAGAGATCCAGCCGTAAGGCCTGGAAACACCATATATTTT. Translation gives CATSRDPAVRPGNTIYF.

V gene TRBV20-1 combines with J gene TRBJ2-7; TRBD1 matches at 8 bases. After removal of 1 base from V and 2 bases from J, the junction contained 7 bases not matched to a gene. The V gene's germline CDR1 is DFQATT and CDR2 SNEGSKA (reference sequence). The CDR3 runs to 15 residues. CDR3 amino acids: CSARVRDRRTYEQYF. Written as DNA, the CDR3 is TGCAGTGCTAGAGTTCGGGACAGGCGAACCTACGAGCAGTACTTC.

The chain links TRBV7-9 to TRBJ1-2; D not certain. The V gene lost 5 bases and the J gene lost 7 bases, with 11 bases spanning the gap. The CDR3 is 12 residues long. Germline values: CDR1 SEHNR, CDR2 FQNEAQ (reference sequence). In DNA, the CDR3 is TGTGCCAGCAGCCCCAAGGGCTTTGGCTACACCTTC. Amino acid sequence: CASSPKGFGYTF.

This chain connects TRBV2 to TRBJ2-7; 7 nucleotides align to TRBD1. From germline, CDR1 is SNHLY and CDR2 FYNNEI. The CDR3 is 12 residues long. V trimming: 7 bases; J trimming: 3 bases; junction bases outside the gene matches: 3. This CDR3 reads CASTGGSYEQYF. CDR3 coding DNA: TGTGCCAGCACAGGGGGTAGCTACGAGCAGTACTTC.

The sample holds a few counts of this clonotype. The chain joins TRBV11-2 to TRBJ1-1; the D is unclear. The CDR3 is 15 amino acids. V was shortened by 0 bases and J by 0 bases, with 8 bases between the two germline ends. Germline V gene sequence: CDR1 SGHAT, CDR2 FQNNGV. The CDR3 sequence is CASSLEGGLNTEAFF. The CDR3 DNA reads TGTGCCAGCAGCTTAGAGGGTGGGTTGAACACTGAAGCTTTCTTT.

This clonotype was counted a few times. The chain joins TRBV20-1 to TRBJ2-1; D remains ambiguous. In germline, CDR1 is DFQATT, CDR2 SNEGSKA (reference sequence). V lost 5 bases to trimming and J lost 7 bases, with 6 bases between them. The CDR3 is made up of 10 amino acids. The CDR3 sequence is CSAGWNEQFF. Here the CDR3 DNA reads TGCAGTGCTGGCTGGAATGAGCAGTTCTTC.

The table lists this clonotype with a few counts. The CDR3 region is CASSYSGTGRPGELFF. For the CDR3, the DNA is TGTGCCAGCAGCTACTCCGGGACAGGTAGACCCGGGGAGCTGTTTTTT. The chain links TRBV5-6 to TRBJ2-2; TRBD1 aligns across 8 bases. V lost 3 bases to trimming and J lost 6 bases; unmatched junction nucleotides: 10. The CDR3 covers 16 residues. Germline lookup yields CDR1 SGHDT and CDR2 YYEEEE.